The 5 T cell receptor beta chains in this list originate from one sample, sequenced in a study of cytomegalovirus exposure and HLA in healthy donors. PCR employed 60 Vbeta and 13 Jbeta primers. Some clones are missing from TCRdb's copy, which holds only in-frame ones; the method was immunoSEQ multiplex PCR. This table has 90,000 to 120,000 clones, 60% to 80% appearing once. The sequenced material came from PBMCs. The receptors were gathered from a man aged 18 to 30 in good health and CMV-seronegative.

The chain couples TRBV7-8 to TRBJ2-2, with 8 bases fitting TRBD2. Germline CDR1 reads SGHVS; CDR2 reads FQNEAQ. The CDR3 has 17 amino acids. Germline trimming cut 1 base from V and 2 bases from J; bases unmatched to any gene: 6. The CDR3 region is CASSLVKRGQNTGELFF. The CDR3 coding sequence is TGTGCCAGCAGCTTAGTGAAGCGGGGGCAAAACACCGGGGAGCTGTTTTTT.

The genes are TRBV29-1 and TRBJ1-1; 7 bases line up with TRBD1. CDR3 length equals 11 residues. Germline loops: CDR1 SQVTM, CDR2 ANQGSEA. With 8 bases clipped from V and 6 bases from J, the junction kept 6 bases outside the gene matches. The CDR3 coding sequence is TGCAGCACTCCGACAGGGTCTGAAGCTTTCTTT. Its translation is CSTPTGSEAFF.

The sample holds one count of this clone. V gene TRBV5-4 combines with J gene TRBJ2-5; 8 nucleotides agree with TRBD2. Germline CDR1 is SGHNT and CDR2 is YYREEE (reference sequence). The J segment lost 5 bases and the V segment lost 4 bases, leaving 10 bases of the junction unmatched. CDR3 size: 15 residues. The CDR3 here is CASSSTGGAGETQYF. In nucleotides, the CDR3 is TGTGCCAGCAGCAGTACCGGGGGGGCCGGGGAGACCCAGTACTTC.

The chain links TRBV5-1 to TRBJ1-2, with D perhaps matching TRBD1 (5 bases). Germline V gene lookup returns CDR1 SGHRS and CDR2 YFSETQ. V was shortened by 2 bases and J by 5 bases, with 16 bases between the two germline ends. CDR3 length: 15 residues. The CDR3 sequence: CASSFVASDRYGYTF. The CDR3, as DNA: TGCGCCAGCAGCTTTGTCGCGTCTGACAGATATGGCTACACCTTC.

The chain carries TRBV9 and TRBJ2-1; maybe TRBD1 (6 bases). The CDR3 covers 15 residues. Trimming pared 3 bases from V and 5 bases from J, leaving 15 bases between. Germline V gene lookup returns CDR1 SGDLS and CDR2 YYNGEE. The CDR3 nucleotides read TGTGCCAGCAGCGGGCAAGGGGGTGTTCACAATGAGCAGTTCTTC. Its protein product is CASSGQGGVHNEQFF.